These 28 T cell receptor beta chains came from one sample sequenced in a study of blood T cell repertoires in COVID-19. Here immunoSEQ multiplex PCR was the method, and the copy in TCRdb shows in-frame clones only, minus some. The sample records about 240,000 clones, 60% to 75% being singletons. The specimen was peripheral blood. Source of these receptors: an elderly woman with acute or convalescent COVID-19.

The chain is built from TRBV7-9 and TRBJ1-2; a weak D match, TRBD1 (5 bases). CDR1 and CDR2 from the germline V gene are SEHNR and FQNEAQ (reference sequence). V was shortened by 2 bases and J by 6 bases, with 16 bases between the two germline ends. The CDR3 totals 15 residues. The CDR3 DNA reads TGTGCCAGCAGCTTACAAGGGGTTCATGGAGATGGCTACACCTTC. Translating it yields CASSLQGVHGDGYTF. Drawing the rest from reference TRBV7-9 and TRBJ1-2, the complete variable domain is DTGVSQNPRHKITKRGQNVTFRCDPISEHNRLYWYRQTLGQGPEFLTYFQNEAQLEKSRLLSDRFSAERPKGSFSTLEIQRTEQGDSAMYLCASSLQGVHGDGYTFGSGTRLTVV.

This chain connects TRBV11-1 to TRBJ1-2, with 10 bases lining up with TRBD1. Unmatched junction bases numbered 9, after V lost 5 bases and J lost 3 bases. Germline lookup yields CDR1 SGHAT and CDR2 FQDESV (reference sequence). The CDR3 sequence is 16 residues long. The CDR3 coding sequence is TGTGCCAGCAGCCGGGGACAGGGGTCCCGGGACTATGGCTACACCTTC. Translation gives CASSRGQGSRDYGYTF.

The V and J genes are TRBV2 and TRBJ1-5; no clear D gene. Germline V gene sequence: CDR1 SNHLY, CDR2 FYNNEI. CDR3 size: 14 residues. Trimming cost V 6 bases and J 4 bases, with 13 bases left between them. CDR3 DNA: TGTGCCAGCAGCCCCGGGCGACTAAATCAGCCCCAGCATTTT. Translation: CASSPGRLNQPQHF.

This clone was seen more than once but under ten times. This chain uses TRBV6-5 with TRBJ1-5; D perhaps matches TRBD1 (5 bases). Germline V gene sequence: CDR1 MNHEY, CDR2 SVGAGI. Trimming shortened V by 9 bases and J by 9 bases, and 18 bases separated the two germline ends. CDR3 size: 13 residues. The CDR3, as DNA: TGTGCCAGTTCCCTAACGTGGGGCGGGCCCCAGCATTTT. It codes for CASSLTWGGPQHF.

The J gene is TRBJ2-3, the V gene TRBV4-1, with 13 bases lining up with TRBD2. With 4 bases clipped from V and 6 bases from J, the junction kept 7 bases outside the gene matches. Germline assignment: CDR1 MGHRA and CDR2 YSYEKL. The CDR3 consists of 16 residues. CDR3 DNA sequence: TGCGCCAGCAGCCTACTAGCGGGGGGGCCTCCGGATACGCAGTATTTT. The encoded protein is CASSLLAGGPPDTQYF.

The V gene is TRBV10-1, the J gene TRBJ1-1; 7 bases line up with TRBD1. V trimming: 0 bases; J trimming: 9 bases; junction bases outside the gene matches: 4. From germline, CDR1 is WNHNN and CDR2 SYGVQD (reference sequence). The CDR3 runs 13 residues. DNA of the CDR3: TGCGCCAGCAGTGAGTCCGGGACAGCGAAAGCTTTCTTT. The encoded protein is CASSESGTAKAFF.

The chain combines TRBV9 with TRBJ1-3; D possibly corresponds to TRBD1 (6 bases). The V end was cut by 1 base, the J end by 1 base, with 9 bases between. Germline CDR1 reads SGDLS; CDR2 reads YYNGEE. This CDR3 is 15 amino acids long. This chain's CDR3 is CASSVSQGSGNTIYF. The CDR3 DNA follows: TGTGCCAGCAGCGTATCACAGGGATCTGGAAACACCATATATTTT.

In its sample, this clone was seen a few times. The chain links TRBV6-5 to TRBJ1-6; D perhaps matches TRBD1 (5 bases). The germline V and J ends were trimmed by 4 bases and 8 bases, with 9 bases remaining between them. From germline, CDR1 is MNHEY and CDR2 SVGAGI. The CDR3 contains 13 residues. The CDR3 DNA is TGTGCCAGCAGTTCACTGACAGATTCACCCCTCCACTTT. Amino acid sequence: CASSSLTDSPLHF.

The chain recombines TRBV10-3 with TRBJ1-4; D unclear. Looked up from germline, CDR1 is ENHRY and CDR2 is SYGVKD. The CDR3 is 15 amino acids. The V gene lost 0 bases and the J gene lost 4 bases, with 9 bases spanning the gap. This CDR3 is CAISESGEFNEKLFF. The CDR3 nucleotides are TGTGCCATCAGTGAGTCAGGAGAGTTTAATGAAAAACTGTTTTTT.

The chain uses TRBV5-1 and TRBJ1-3; a possible D gene is TRBD1 (5 bases). The CDR3 is made up of 16 amino acids. The germline V and J ends were trimmed by 6 bases and 2 bases, with 18 bases remaining between them. The germline gives CDR1 SGHRS, CDR2 YFSETQ. The CDR3 region is CASTPGGARAGNTIYF. CDR3 nucleotide sequence: TGCGCCAGCACCCCCGGCGGGGCGCGAGCTGGAAACACCATATATTTT.

This chain joins TRBV3-1 (or the pseudogene TRBV3-2) and TRBJ2-7; D remains unclear. CDR3 size: 14 residues. Trimming removed 2 bases at V and 3 bases at J, with 11 bases between. The germline V gene has CDR1 LGHDT and CDR2 YNNKEL (reference sequence). The CDR3: CASSQYNSRYEQYF. The DNA for the CDR3 is TGTGCCAGCAGCCAATATAACAGCCGCTACGAGCAGTACTTC.

This clone was found once. CDR3: CASGGTVNQPQHF. The DNA of the CDR3 is TGTGCCAGCGGGGGGACAGTCAATCAGCCCCAGCATTTT. V is TRBV25-1 and J is TRBJ1-5, with 7 bases aligning to TRBD1. Germline V CDR1 and CDR2: MGHDK, SYGVNS. The CDR3 runs to 13 residues. With V trimmed by 8 bases and J by 3 bases, 4 bases remained unmatched.

The V and J genes are TRBV6-5 and TRBJ2-3; TRBD1 matches 8 bases. The CDR3 totals 15 residues. With V trimmed by 6 bases and J by 4 bases, 9 bases remained unmatched. The V gene's germline CDR1 is MNHEY and CDR2 SVGAGI. This CDR3 is CASSQGQVMADTQYF. CDR3 in DNA: TGTGCCAGCAGCCAGGGACAGGTGATGGCAGATACGCAGTATTTT.

The V gene is TRBV12-5, the J gene TRBJ1-1; no clear D. V was pared by 0 bases and J by 0 bases, with 8 bases between. Germline V gives CDR1 LGHNT, CDR2 FRNRAP. The CDR3 loop spans 15 amino acids. The CDR3 coding sequence is TGTGCTAGTGGTTTGGTGCAGGCTATGAACACTGAAGCTTTCTTT. This translates into CASGLVQAMNTEAFF.

The rearrangement joins TRBV12-3 or TRBV12-4 to TRBJ1-5; unclear D gene. The V and J ends lost 3 bases and 4 bases respectively, with 7 bases between them. The length of the CDR3 is 13 residues. The CDR3 nucleotides read TGTGCCAGCAGTTTTATGAGAAATCAGCCCCAGCATTTT. It encodes CASSFMRNQPQHF.

V and J are TRBV2 and TRBJ1-6; possibly TRBD1 for D (6 bases). Germline CDR1 SNHLY, CDR2 FYNNEI. The CDR3 has 14 amino acids. V was pared by 6 bases and J by 7 bases, with 13 bases between. The CDR3 DNA sequence: TGTGCCAGCAGGTACAGGGAAGGAAATTCACCCCTCCACTTT. Its protein product is CASRYREGNSPLHF.

At least ten counts were recorded for this clone. This chain joins TRBV6-5 and TRBJ2-1; 7 bases agree with TRBD2. The junction had 1 base not matched to a gene; V was cut back by 4 bases and J by 7 bases. Germline loops: CDR1 MNHEY, CDR2 SVGAGI. CDR3 length: 12 amino acids. CDR3: CASSWGGNEQFF. CDR3 DNA: TGTGCCAGCAGTTGGGGGGGTAATGAGCAGTTCTTC.

The chain combines TRBV19 with TRBJ2-3; 14 bases are shared with TRBD2. V shed 4 bases and J 5 bases; nucleotides not matched to a gene: 8. Germline assignment: CDR1 LNHDA and CDR2 SQIVND (reference sequence). This CDR3 contains 17 residues. CDR3 DNA: TGTGCCAGTAGTAAACCGGGACTAGCGGGAGTTGGAGATACGCAGTATTTT. The encoded protein is CASSKPGLAGVGDTQYF.

This sequence joins TRBV7-2 and TRBJ1-2; D possibly corresponds to TRBD1 (5 bases). The length of the CDR3 is 12 residues. Germline V gives CDR1 SGHTA, CDR2 FQGNSA. V lost 6 bases, J lost 8 bases, and 13 bases lay in between. Here the CDR3 DNA reads TGTGCCAGCAGGGCAGGGCCCGGGGGCTACACCTTC. Encoded protein: CASRAGPGGYTF.

This clone was seen a handful of times. The chain uses TRBV7-9 and TRBJ1-2; weak D call: TRBD1 (6 bases). V lost 5 bases to trimming and J lost 8 bases, with 15 bases between them. The CDR3 is 13 residues long. Germline V gives CDR1 SEHNR, CDR2 FQNEAQ (reference sequence). The CDR3 protein is CASSRVDRGGYTF. Written as DNA, the CDR3 is TGTGCCAGCAGCCGAGTGGACAGAGGGGGCTACACCTTC.

This chain links TRBV6-6 with TRBJ2-3, with TRBD1 matching over 10 bases. This CDR3 contains 16 residues. V dropped 6 bases and J dropped 3; count of bases not matched to a gene: 9. Looked up from germline, CDR1 is MNHNY and CDR2 is SVGAGI (reference sequence). The CDR3 DNA sequence: TGTGCCAGCAGACCACCGGCGGGACAGGGGACAGATACGCAGTATTTT. Its translation: CASRPPAGQGTDTQYF.

This rearrangement joins TRBV15 to TRBJ2-1; maybe TRBD1 (6 bases). Germline lookup yields CDR1 LNHNV and CDR2 YYDKDF (reference sequence). V was shortened by 3 bases and J by 5 bases, with 14 bases between the two germline ends. This CDR3 comprises 15 residues. The CDR3 is CATSSPQTGNNEQFF. Here the CDR3 DNA reads TGTGCCACCAGCAGCCCCCAGACAGGCAACAATGAGCAGTTCTTC.

This clone was seen more than once but under ten times. The chain combines TRBV7-8 with TRBJ1-2, with unresolved D. Trimming pared 1 base from V and 2 bases from J, leaving 5 bases between. Germline CDR1 is SGHVS and CDR2 is FQNEAQ. The CDR3 sequence is 13 residues long. CDR3 residues: CASSLEQNYGYTF. CDR3 in DNA: TGTGCCAGCAGCTTAGAACAGAACTATGGCTACACCTTC.

This chain uses TRBV3-1 (or the pseudogene TRBV3-2) with TRBJ1-5; D perhaps matches TRBD1 (6 bases). Trimming shortened V by 1 base and J by 7 bases, and 14 bases separated the two germline ends. The length of the CDR3 is 15 residues. CDR1 and CDR2 (germline): LGHDT, YNNKEL (reference sequence). CDR3 in DNA: TGTGCCAGCAGCCAAGGCAGGGGAGCTGGACAGCCCCAGCATTTT. Residues: CASSQGRGAGQPQHF.

This chain uses TRBV7-9 with TRBJ1-1, with D hard to call. The germline gives CDR1 SEHNR, CDR2 FQNEAQ (reference sequence). This CDR3 is built from 13 residues. V was pared by 1 base and J by 4 bases, with 7 bases between. The CDR3 reads CASSLEIGTEAFF. The CDR3 DNA follows: TGTGCCAGCAGCTTAGAAATCGGCACTGAAGCTTTCTTT.

V and J are TRBV6-2 or TRBV6-3 and TRBJ2-2; 10 bases fit TRBD2. CDR1 and CDR2 from the germline V gene are MNHEY and SVGEGT. The junction had 8 bases not matched to a gene; V was cut back by 2 bases and J by 5 bases. CDR3 length: 17 amino acids. CDR3 amino acids: CASSYGRLAGNTGELFF. The CDR3 DNA is TGTGCCAGCAGTTACGGTAGACTAGCGGGCAATACCGGGGAGCTGTTTTTT.

This clone occurred once. The rearrangement joins TRBV9 to TRBJ2-5; D remains unclear. The germline V and J ends were trimmed by 4 bases and 4 bases, with 14 bases remaining between them. This CDR3 has 14 residues. Germline V lookup: CDR1 SGDLS, CDR2 YYNGEE. The CDR3 DNA is TGTGCCAGCAGCCCCCCCCACCCGGGAGAGACCCAGTACTTC. It encodes CASSPPHPGETQYF.

This rearrangement joins TRBV19 to TRBJ1-2; D remains unclear. Germline assignment: CDR1 LNHDA and CDR2 SQIVND (reference sequence). The CDR3 is made up of 14 amino acids. The germline V and J ends were trimmed by 4 bases and 4 bases, with 13 bases remaining between them. In DNA, the CDR3 is TGTGCCAGTAGTACAACCCAGGCCTTCTATGGCTACACCTTC. It is translated as CASSTTQAFYGYTF. Using reference TRBV19 and TRBJ1-2 for the parts outside the CDR3, the full variable domain is DGGITQSPKYLFRKEGQNVTLSCEQNLNHDAMYWYRQDPGQGLRLIYYSQIVNDFQKGDIAEGYSVSREKKESFPLTVTSAQKNPTAFYLCASSTTQAFYGYTFGSGTRLTVV.